Listed below are T cell receptor beta chains from one sample, sequenced in a study of cytomegalovirus exposure and HLA in healthy donors. Profiling relied on immunoSEQ multiplex PCR, and the TCRdb table lists in-frame clones only, not all of them. The sample shows 150,000 to 200,000 clones, under 90% of them seen only once. The sequencing sample was made of PBMCs. Receptor source: a man aged 25-45 years in good health and CMV-seropositive. CDR3s include the opening cysteine and the closing phenylalanine or tryptophan. Fields, in order: CDR3 DNA, CDR3 protein, D gene, clone size, V gene, J gene. The D gene is left open where the match is weak. The listing skips clone size in some rows; elsewhere it reads once, few, many or a size class.

TGTGCCAGCACAGGCGGCGGGGGCACTAATGAGCAGTTCTTC	CASTGGGGTNEQFF	NA	NA	TRBV18	TRBJ2-1
TGCAGCGTTGAAGATAGTAAAAGGGGGAGATTTGTGGACACTGAAGCTTTCTTT	CSVEDSKRGRFVDTEAFF	NA	few	TRBV29-1	TRBJ1-1
TGTGCCAGCAGCTTAGTTGCGGGCGCCCCGAGTGAAAAACTGTTTTTT	CASSLVAGAPSEKLFF	NA	NA	TRBV11-2	TRBJ1-4
TGTGCCAGCAGTTTCCCGGCCGGGACTAGTGATTGGAGCACAGATACGCAGTATTTT	CASSFPAGTSDWSTDTQYF	TRBD2	NA	TRBV28	TRBJ2-3
TGTGCCAGCAGTGAATTCCCTCCCAGGGACTTTCAGCCCCAGCATTTT	CASSEFPPRDFQPQHF	NA	NA	TRBV2	TRBJ1-5
TGCGCCAGCAGCCAAGATCTTCGGGGAACTAATGAAAAACTGTTTTTT	CASSQDLRGTNEKLFF	NA	NA	TRBV4-3	TRBJ1-4
TGTGCCAGCAGCACAGCGGGAGTCCAAGAGACCCAGTACTTC	CASSTAGVQETQYF	TRBD2	NA	TRBV9	TRBJ2-5
TGTGCCAGCAGCCCGGGACTAGCGGGACGGCACTACGAGCAGTACTTC	CASSPGLAGRHYEQYF	TRBD2	NA	TRBV7-2	TRBJ2-7
TGTGCCAGCAGCACCGACTGGGATGAGCAGTTCTTC	CASSTDWDEQFF	NA	NA	TRBV5-6	TRBJ2-1
TGTGCCAGCGCAATCCGGGGGGCAAACACTGAAGCTTTCTTT	CASAIRGANTEAFF	NA	NA	TRBV18	TRBJ1-1
TGTGCCAGCATCATTACAGGGGGCAACACTGAAGCTTTCTTT	CASIITGGNTEAFF	TRBD1	once	TRBV6-5	TRBJ1-1
TGCAGCGTAGTAGCGGGGGGGCGAAGTGAGACCCAGTACTTC	CSVVAGGRSETQYF	TRBD2	NA	TRBV29-1	TRBJ2-5
TGCGCCAGCAGCCAAGGGGGACTAGCGGGAGTAAACGGGGAGCTGTTTTTT	CASSQGGLAGVNGELFF	TRBD2	NA	TRBV4-1	TRBJ2-2
TGTGCCAGCAGTACCTCACGGACAGATACGCAGTATTTT	CASSTSRTDTQYF	NA	NA	TRBV6-5	TRBJ2-3
TGCGCCAGCAGCCAGGACAGTCGGCGGGAGCAGTACTTC	CASSQDSRREQYF	NA	NA	TRBV4-1	TRBJ2-7
TGTGCCAGCAGCCCGGGACAGGGGGTCGATGACAATGAGCAGTTCTTC	CASSPGQGVDDNEQFF	TRBD1	NA	TRBV5-5	TRBJ2-1
TGTGCCAGCAGCCCAGTCCGGGGAGGGGACACTGAAGCTTTCTTT	CASSPVRGGDTEAFF	NA	NA	TRBV7-9	TRBJ1-1
TGTGCCAGCAGTGGAGACAGTGGGGGCAATCAGCCCCAGCATTTT	CASSGDSGGNQPQHF	NA	few	TRBV6-1	TRBJ1-5
TGTGCCAGCAGGGGCCGACAAATCCGGGAGACCCAGTACTTC	CASRGRQIRETQYF	NA	NA	TRBV5-8	TRBJ2-5
TGTGCCAGCAGCAAGCGGGCAGGGCAAGAAAAACTGTTTTTT	CASSKRAGQEKLFF	NA	NA	TRBV2	TRBJ1-4
TGCGCCAGCAGCTTGGCGGGGGGCCAGAACACTGAAGCTTTCTTT	CASSLAGGQNTEAFF	NA	NA	TRBV5-1	TRBJ1-1
TGTGCCACCACCTTCTGGGGGGTCAACACTGAAGCTTTCTTT	CATTFWGVNTEAFF	NA	once	TRBV15	TRBJ1-1
TGTGCCAGCAGCGTACCGCAGGGCCAACCGGACAATGAGCAGTTCTTC	CASSVPQGQPDNEQFF	NA	few	TRBV5-4	TRBJ2-1
TGTGCCAGCATCCAAGTAACCGGGACAGGGACCACTGAAGCTTTCTTT	CASIQVTGTGTTEAFF	TRBD1	NA	TRBV6-6	TRBJ1-1
TGCGCCAGCAGCTTGGGAACAGGGGGCCGGGGAGCTTTCTTT	CASSLGTGGRGAFF	TRBD1	NA	TRBV5-1	TRBJ1-1
TGTGCCAGCAGTGTTGTGACCGTAGCGGGAGCCTACGAGCAGTACTTC	CASSVVTVAGAYEQYF	TRBD2	NA	TRBV27	TRBJ2-7
TGCAGCGTGACAGAAGGCAAGGATACGCAGTATTTT	CSVTEGKDTQYF	NA	few	TRBV29-1	TRBJ2-3
TGCGCCAGCAGGGACAGGGAGTGGACTGAAGCTTTCTTT	CASRDREWTEAFF	TRBD1	NA	TRBV5-1	TRBJ1-1
TGTGCCAGCAGTGAAGCGCAGGCGAGTTCCGAGCAGTACTTC	CASSEAQASSEQYF	NA	NA	TRBV6-1	TRBJ2-7
TGTGCCAGCAGCTTAGGCAGGGGGCAGGATACGCAGTATTTT	CASSLGRGQDTQYF	TRBD1	NA	TRBV7-2	TRBJ2-3
TGCGCCAGCAGCAATGGACAGGGCCCCGCGCTTAGCGGGGAGCTGTTTTTT	CASSNGQGPALSGELFF	TRBD1	NA	TRBV5-1	TRBJ2-2
TGTGCCAGCAGCTTTCGACAGGGGGAGTACGAGCAGTACTTC	CASSFRQGEYEQYF	TRBD1	once	TRBV7-2	TRBJ2-7
TGTGCCTGGACTCACAGTGGCGATCAGCCCCAGCATTTT	CAWTHSGDQPQHF	NA	NA	TRBV30	TRBJ1-5
TGTGCCAGCAGTAGAAGACCCGGGGGGAATCAGCCCCAGCATTTT	CASSRRPGGNQPQHF	NA	NA	TRBV6-5	TRBJ1-5
TGCGCCAGCAGCTTGGGGACAGGGCCTTCACCCCTCCACTTT	CASSLGTGPSPLHF	TRBD1	NA	TRBV5-1	TRBJ1-6
TGTGCCAGCTGCAGACAGGGGGCCTACGAGCAGTACTTC	CASCRQGAYEQYF	TRBD1	NA	TRBV28	TRBJ2-7
TGTGCCAGCACCACTGGACAGCAGCCCCAGCATTTT	CASTTGQQPQHF	NA	NA	TRBV6-5	TRBJ1-5
TGTGCCAGCAGAAAATTAGCGGGAGCCAGCTACAATGAGCAGTTCTTC	CASRKLAGASYNEQFF	TRBD2	NA	TRBV27	TRBJ2-1
TGCAGCGTTTGGGACATTCGGTCGGCTGAAGCTTTCTTT	CSVWDIRSAEAFF	NA	NA	TRBV29-1	TRBJ1-1
TGTGCCTGGAGTGTTGTGACCAGATCGGGAAAACTGTTTTTT	CAWSVVTRSGKLFF	NA	NA	TRBV30	TRBJ1-4
TGTGCCAGCAGCGGGGGGGGCTGGTCCTACGAGCAGTACTTC	CASSGGGWSYEQYF	NA	NA	TRBV7-4	TRBJ2-7
TGCGCCAGCAGCTTGGGTTTGCCGGTTGACACTGAAGCTTTCTTT	CASSLGLPVDTEAFF	NA	NA	TRBV5-1	TRBJ1-1
TGTGCCAGCAGTGTGAGGGGCTACACCTTC	CASSVRGYTF	NA	NA	TRBV2	TRBJ1-2
TGTGCCAGTAGTATATCTCCCTTGCCGGGGTACGACGAGACCCAGTACTTC	CASSISPLPGYDETQYF	NA	few	TRBV19	TRBJ2-5
TGTGCCAGCAGCGTAGGACAGTCCGCCCCCTACGAGCAGTACTTC	CASSVGQSAPYEQYF	NA	NA	TRBV9	TRBJ2-7
TGTGCCAGCTCACCACCGAGCCAAAACGAGCAGTACTTC	CASSPPSQNEQYF	NA	NA	TRBV18	TRBJ2-7
TGTGCCAGCAGTGTTGTTCAGAGAGGTGAGACCCAGTACTTC	CASSVVQRGETQYF	NA	NA	TRBV6-1	TRBJ2-5
TGTGCCAGCAGCCCCTGGACTAGTCGGGACTCCTACAATGAGCAGTTCTTC	CASSPWTSRDSYNEQFF	TRBD2	once	TRBV5-6	TRBJ2-1
TGTGCCAGCAGCTTATCGCAGGGGTTGCACACTGAAGCTTTCTTT	CASSLSQGLHTEAFF	NA	once	TRBV7-6	TRBJ1-1